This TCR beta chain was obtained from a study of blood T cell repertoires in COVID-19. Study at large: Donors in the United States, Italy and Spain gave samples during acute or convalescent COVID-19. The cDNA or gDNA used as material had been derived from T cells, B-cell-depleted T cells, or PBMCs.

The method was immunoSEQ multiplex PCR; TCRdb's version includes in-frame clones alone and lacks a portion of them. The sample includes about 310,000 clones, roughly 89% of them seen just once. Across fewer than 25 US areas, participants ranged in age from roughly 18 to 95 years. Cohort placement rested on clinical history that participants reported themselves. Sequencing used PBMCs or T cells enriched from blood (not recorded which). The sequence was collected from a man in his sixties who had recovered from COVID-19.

The CDR3 DNA reads as TGTGCCAGCAGTCTAACTAATTCGGACTACAATGAGCAGTTCTTC. As protein: CASSLTNSDYNEQFF. The chain recombines TRBV7-3 with TRBJ2-1; D is unresolved. Germline assignment: CDR1 SGHTA and CDR2 FQGTGA. The CDR3 spans 15 residues. V dropped 6 bases and J dropped 3 bases, with 15 bases sitting between them.